The next 28 T cell receptor beta chains were all read from a single sample in a study of blood T cell repertoires in COVID-19 (dated by TCRdb to 2020 to 2022). Library preparation employed the immunoSEQ multiplex PCR assay. Held by TCRdb, this immuneACCESS table contains in-frame sequences only and omits some clones. Under half of the omission traces to an unresolved V gene where checked; the cause of the rest is unknown. The table for this sample lists 150,000 to 200,000 clones; roughly 80% of them were counted only once. Of the sample, around 6.1% is held by the ten largest clones. The sample consisted of peripheral blood. These receptor sequences come from a woman aged 40 to 50 with acute or convalescent COVID-19.

Only one count was recorded for this clone. The gene calls are TRBV29-1 and TRBJ2-6; no reliable D call. Trimming took 4 bases from V and 3 from J, leaving 4 bases between them. Germline loops: CDR1 SQVTM, CDR2 ANQGSEA. This CDR3 contains 12 residues. DNA of the CDR3: TGCAGCGTTGTCCTTGGGGCCAACGTCCTGACTTTC. Protein: CSVVLGANVLTF. Supplemented by reference TRBV29-1 and TRBJ2-6, the full variable domain reads SAVISQKPSRDICQRGTSLTIQCQVDSQVTMMFWYRQQPGQSLTLIATANQGSEATYESGFVIDKFPISRPNLTFSTLTVSNMSPEDSSIYLCSVVLGANVLTFGAGSRLTVL.

This clone showed up many times. This chain connects TRBV7-8 to TRBJ1-5; 7 bases line up with TRBD1. The CDR3 is made up of 15 amino acids. With 5 bases clipped from V and 5 bases from J, the junction kept 9 bases outside the gene matches. Germline CDR1 is SGHVS and CDR2 is FQNEAQ. CDR3 sequence: CASSRGRGPDQPQHF. CDR3 nucleotides: TGTGCCAGCAGCCGAGGGAGGGGGCCCGATCAGCCCCAGCATTTT.

The chain employs TRBV3-1 (or the pseudogene TRBV3-2) and TRBJ2-7, with TRBD1 matching 7 bases. Germline-derived CDR1 and CDR2 are LGHDT and YNNKEL (reference sequence). J was trimmed by 11 bases and V by 2 bases; bases with no gene match: 6. The CDR3 spans 12 residues. The CDR3 loop reads CASSQQGEGKYF. The CDR3 DNA follows: TGTGCCAGCAGCCAACAGGGGGAAGGGAAGTACTTC.

The rearrangement joins TRBV7-8 to TRBJ2-3, with D tentatively TRBD2 (6 bases). CDR3 length: 17 amino acids. CDR1 is SGHVS and CDR2 is FQNEAQ in the germline V gene. Trimming left V 5 bases short and J 2 bases short, with 20 bases between. This CDR3 is CASSPILIAENTDTQYF. The CDR3 region has the DNA TGTGCCAGCAGCCCGATACTTATAGCGGAGAACACAGATACGCAGTATTTT.

This chain links TRBV28 with TRBJ2-3, with 13 bases that match TRBD2. J was trimmed by 6 bases and V by 5 bases; bases with no gene match: 11. This CDR3 region has 17 residues. CDR1 is MDHEN and CDR2 is SYDVKM in the germline V gene. The CDR3 is CASSVTSGRAFRDTQYF. The CDR3 nucleotides are TGTGCCAGCAGTGTCACTAGCGGGAGGGCCTTTAGGGATACGCAGTATTTT.

The chain links TRBV15 to TRBJ2-1; the match to TRBD1 covers 7 bases. The ends lost 1 base at V and 5 bases at J; junction bases unmatched: 5. In germline, CDR1 is LNHNV, CDR2 YYDKDF (reference sequence). CDR3 length: 15 residues. CDR3 sequence reads: CATSRGGGVDNEQFF. Written as DNA, the CDR3 is TGTGCCACCAGCAGAGGAGGGGGCGTGGACAATGAGCAGTTCTTC.

This chain joins TRBV28 and TRBJ1-5; D not resolved. V was clipped by 5 bases and J by 8 bases, with 28 bases between them. The CDR3 contains 18 residues. Germline CDR1 reads MDHEN; CDR2 reads SYDVKM. The CDR3 sequence: CASSPKSLRPRILEPQHF. CDR3 sequence (DNA): TGTGCCAGCAGTCCGAAAAGTTTGAGACCGCGGATTCTGGAGCCCCAGCATTTT.

The chain has TRBV18 and TRBJ1-5, with 7 nucleotides matching TRBD1. The CDR3 is made up of 14 amino acids. The ends lost 4 bases at V and 5 bases at J; junction bases unmatched: 5. Germline V gene lookup returns CDR1 KGHSH and CDR2 LQKENI. DNA for the CDR3: TGTGCCAGCTCACTCTGGCAGGGGGATCAGCCCCAGCATTTT. It specifies CASSLWQGDQPQHF.

The genes are TRBV9 and TRBJ1-6; 7 bases fit TRBD1. The germline V gene has CDR1 SGDLS and CDR2 YYNGEE. This CDR3 contains 16 residues. With V trimmed by 1 base and J by 10 bases, 11 bases remained unmatched. The CDR3 DNA sequence: TGTGCCAGCAGCGTATCGGAGGGGGCGATTGAATCACCCCTCCACTTT. Its translation is CASSVSEGAIESPLHF.

This chain links TRBV2 with TRBJ1-5; possible D gene TRBD1, 6 bases. CDR1 and CDR2 from the germline V gene are SNHLY and FYNNEI. The CDR3 spans 15 residues. Trimming removed 5 bases at V and 5 bases at J, with 16 bases between. In DNA, the CDR3 is TGTGCCAGCAGTCTATCAATGACAGGCCATCAGCCCCAGCATTTT. It translates to CASSLSMTGHQPQHF.

CDR3 DNA: TGCAGTGCTAGTATGAGTAACTACAATGAGCAGTTCTTC. Its protein is CSASMSNYNEQFF. This sequence joins TRBV20-1 and TRBJ2-1, with D unclear. This CDR3 has 13 amino acids. Trimming took 3 bases from V and 3 from J, leaving 9 bases between them. Germline CDR1 is DFQATT and CDR2 is SNEGSKA (reference sequence).

The chain couples TRBV7-3 to TRBJ1-6; D not certain. The CDR3 has 11 residues. Germline CDR1 reads SGHTA; CDR2 reads FQGTGA. The CDR3 protein is CSSSYNSPLHF. DNA for the CDR3: TGTTCGAGTTCCTATAATTCACCCCTCCACTTT.

On this clone itself: This same CDR3 is encoded by further DNA sequences in the sample. The J gene is TRBJ1-5, the V gene TRBV28; no firm D call. Trimming left V 6 bases short and J 1 base short, with 10 bases between. The CDR3 is made up of 14 amino acids. Germline CDR1 and CDR2: MDHEN and SYDVKM. CDR3 sequence (DNA): TGTGCCAGCAGCTCGGGAGGGAGCAATCAGCCCCAGCATTTT. Translating gives CASSSGGSNQPQHF.

In DNA form, the CDR3 reads TGTGCCAGCAGTTTTCGCACAACCGGGACTAGCGGCTCCTACGAGCAGTACTTC. Protein product: CASSFRTTGTSGSYEQYF. This sequence joins TRBV27 and TRBJ2-7; 11 bases are a match to TRBD2. This CDR3 comprises 18 residues. The germline V gene encodes CDR1 MNHEY and CDR2 SMNVEV (reference sequence). The junction had 10 bases not matched to a gene; V was cut back by 3 bases and J by 0 bases.

V is TRBV5-5 and J is TRBJ1-3; no firm D call. CDR1 SGHKS and CDR2 YYEKEE come from the germline V gene (reference sequence). The length of the CDR3 is 18 residues. V dropped 2 bases and J dropped 0 bases, with 18 bases sitting between them. The CDR3 DNA reads as TGTGCCAGCAGCTTACGGCCCAATCCTTGGAGCTCTGGAAACACCATATATTTT. Its translation is CASSLRPNPWSSGNTIYF.

The J gene is TRBJ1-2, the V gene TRBV19; tentatively, D is TRBD1 (5 bases). Per the germline V gene, CDR1 is LNHDA and CDR2 is SQIVND (reference sequence). This CDR3 has 14 amino acids. Trimming took 4 bases from V and 3 from J, leaving 12 bases between them. The CDR3 loop is CASSRTRDDYGYTF. CDR3 bases: TGTGCCAGTAGTAGGACAAGAGATGACTATGGCTACACCTTC.

The chain is built from TRBV9 and TRBJ1-4, with TRBD1 matching 8 bases. The V and J ends lost 0 bases and 10 bases, in that order; junction bases with no gene match: 2. Germline assignment: CDR1 SGDLS and CDR2 YYNGEE. This CDR3 spans 13 amino acids. The CDR3 DNA follows: TGTGCCAGCAGCGTAGGCAGGGGGCGAAAACTGTTTTTT. Amino acid sequence: CASSVGRGRKLFF.

The CDR3 here is CSVGQSLNTEAFF. As DNA, the CDR3 is TGCAGCGTTGGACAGAGCCTAAACACTGAAGCTTTCTTT. The chain has TRBV29-1 and TRBJ1-1; perhaps TRBD1 as D (5 bases). The CDR3 is 13 residues long. Germline-derived CDR1 and CDR2 are SQVTM and ANQGSEA. Trimming left V 4 bases short and J 2 bases short, with 11 bases between. Full variable domain (outside the CDR3, taken from reference TRBV29-1 and TRBJ1-1): SAVISQKPSRDICQRGTSLTIQCQVDSQVTMMFWYRQQPGQSLTLIATANQGSEATYESGFVIDKFPISRPNLTFSTLTVSNMSPEDSSIYLCSVGQSLNTEAFFGQGTRLTVV.

The chain links TRBV15 to TRBJ1-2; 7 positions match TRBD1. V gave up 5 bases and J gave up 1 base; unmatched junction bases: 7. From germline, CDR1 is LNHNV and CDR2 YYDKDF (reference sequence). The CDR3 loop spans 15 amino acids. CDR3 nucleotides: TGTGCCACCAGCGGGAACAGGGGACTTAACTATGGCTACACCTTC. Amino acids: CATSGNRGLNYGYTF.

The chain links TRBV27 to TRBJ2-3; D may be TRBD1 (5 bases). The CDR3 length is 16 residues. Trimming cost V 0 bases and J 1 base, with 11 bases left between them. The germline gives CDR1 MNHEY, CDR2 SMNVEV (reference sequence). As DNA, the CDR3 is TGTGCCAGCAGTTTATCATTCGGACAACGCACAGATACGCAGTATTTT. Translated: CASSLSFGQRTDTQYF.

The chain carries TRBV7-2 and TRBJ2-5; TRBD1 might be the D (5 bases). Per germline, CDR1 SGHTA and CDR2 FQGNSA. The CDR3 is made up of 14 amino acids. With 5 bases removed from V and 1 base from J, the gap between germline ends came to 11 bases. Here the CDR3 DNA reads TGTGCCAGCAGCCCCCGGACACTCCAAGAGACCCAGTACTTC. It encodes CASSPRTLQETQYF.

V usage is TRBV28 and J usage is TRBJ2-7; D may be TRBD1 (5 bases). Germline CDR1 is MDHEN and CDR2 is SYDVKM. The CDR3 runs to 14 residues. Trimming removed 3 bases from V and 5 bases from J, with 14 bases in between. The CDR3 is CASSFYQGSHEQYF. The CDR3 DNA is TGTGCCAGCAGTTTCTATCAGGGATCGCACGAGCAGTACTTC.

This chain links TRBV27 with TRBJ1-1; 7 positions agree with TRBD1. From germline, CDR1 is MNHEY and CDR2 SMNVEV (reference sequence). CDR3 length equals 14 residues. V lost 4 bases and J lost 0; bases outside the gene matches: 2. CDR3 region: CASSWDSLNTEAFF. CDR3 DNA sequence: TGTGCCAGCAGTTGGGACAGCTTGAACACTGAAGCTTTCTTT.

The chain is built from TRBV18 and TRBJ2-3, with 10 bases lining up with TRBD2. V shed 6 bases and J 4 bases; nucleotides not matched to a gene: 7. The CDR3 is 15 amino acids. Germline loops: CDR1 KGHSH, CDR2 LQKENI. Here the CDR3 DNA reads TGTGCCAGCTCTTCAGCGGGAGGGCCAGCAGATACGCAGTATTTT. It is translated as CASSSAGGPADTQYF.

This CDR3 is CATSRDRGGTVMKTQYF. CDR3 sequence (DNA): TGTGCCACCAGCAGAGATCGGGGCGGGACCGTGATGAAGACCCAGTACTTC. This chain connects TRBV15 to TRBJ2-5; a possible D gene is TRBD2 (6 bases). Between the trimmed V and J ends, which lost 0 bases and 6 bases, there was a span of 20 bases. From germline, CDR1 is LNHNV and CDR2 YYDKDF (reference sequence). CDR3 length: 17 residues.

The chain uses TRBV10-1 and TRBJ2-3; D possibly corresponds to TRBD2 (6 bases). The CDR3 is 15 amino acids. The germline V and J ends were trimmed by 3 bases and 2 bases, with 12 bases remaining between them. Germline V lookup: CDR1 WNHNN, CDR2 SYGVQD (reference sequence). DNA of the CDR3: TGCGCCAGCAGTGAACCCGGGACTTTCACAGATACGCAGTATTTT. Translating gives CASSEPGTFTDTQYF.

V and J are TRBV1 and TRBJ2-7; TRBD2 is the table's D call, not checked against the DNA. TRBV1 counts as a pseudogene. This CDR3 is 15 amino acids long. The CDR3 DNA reads TGCACCAGCAGGCCGAGCGGGGGAAGTGTCTACGAGCAGTACTTC. Encoded protein: CTSRPSGGSVYEQYF.

This chain uses TRBV24-1 with TRBJ2-1; tentative D call: TRBD2 (6 bases). Germline CDR1 is KGHDR and CDR2 is SFDVKD. The CDR3 runs 14 residues. V was trimmed by 5 bases and J by 5 bases, leaving 12 bases between them. This CDR3 is CATSVPGVHNEQFF. DNA for the CDR3: TGTGCCACCAGTGTCCCGGGAGTGCACAATGAGCAGTTCTTC.